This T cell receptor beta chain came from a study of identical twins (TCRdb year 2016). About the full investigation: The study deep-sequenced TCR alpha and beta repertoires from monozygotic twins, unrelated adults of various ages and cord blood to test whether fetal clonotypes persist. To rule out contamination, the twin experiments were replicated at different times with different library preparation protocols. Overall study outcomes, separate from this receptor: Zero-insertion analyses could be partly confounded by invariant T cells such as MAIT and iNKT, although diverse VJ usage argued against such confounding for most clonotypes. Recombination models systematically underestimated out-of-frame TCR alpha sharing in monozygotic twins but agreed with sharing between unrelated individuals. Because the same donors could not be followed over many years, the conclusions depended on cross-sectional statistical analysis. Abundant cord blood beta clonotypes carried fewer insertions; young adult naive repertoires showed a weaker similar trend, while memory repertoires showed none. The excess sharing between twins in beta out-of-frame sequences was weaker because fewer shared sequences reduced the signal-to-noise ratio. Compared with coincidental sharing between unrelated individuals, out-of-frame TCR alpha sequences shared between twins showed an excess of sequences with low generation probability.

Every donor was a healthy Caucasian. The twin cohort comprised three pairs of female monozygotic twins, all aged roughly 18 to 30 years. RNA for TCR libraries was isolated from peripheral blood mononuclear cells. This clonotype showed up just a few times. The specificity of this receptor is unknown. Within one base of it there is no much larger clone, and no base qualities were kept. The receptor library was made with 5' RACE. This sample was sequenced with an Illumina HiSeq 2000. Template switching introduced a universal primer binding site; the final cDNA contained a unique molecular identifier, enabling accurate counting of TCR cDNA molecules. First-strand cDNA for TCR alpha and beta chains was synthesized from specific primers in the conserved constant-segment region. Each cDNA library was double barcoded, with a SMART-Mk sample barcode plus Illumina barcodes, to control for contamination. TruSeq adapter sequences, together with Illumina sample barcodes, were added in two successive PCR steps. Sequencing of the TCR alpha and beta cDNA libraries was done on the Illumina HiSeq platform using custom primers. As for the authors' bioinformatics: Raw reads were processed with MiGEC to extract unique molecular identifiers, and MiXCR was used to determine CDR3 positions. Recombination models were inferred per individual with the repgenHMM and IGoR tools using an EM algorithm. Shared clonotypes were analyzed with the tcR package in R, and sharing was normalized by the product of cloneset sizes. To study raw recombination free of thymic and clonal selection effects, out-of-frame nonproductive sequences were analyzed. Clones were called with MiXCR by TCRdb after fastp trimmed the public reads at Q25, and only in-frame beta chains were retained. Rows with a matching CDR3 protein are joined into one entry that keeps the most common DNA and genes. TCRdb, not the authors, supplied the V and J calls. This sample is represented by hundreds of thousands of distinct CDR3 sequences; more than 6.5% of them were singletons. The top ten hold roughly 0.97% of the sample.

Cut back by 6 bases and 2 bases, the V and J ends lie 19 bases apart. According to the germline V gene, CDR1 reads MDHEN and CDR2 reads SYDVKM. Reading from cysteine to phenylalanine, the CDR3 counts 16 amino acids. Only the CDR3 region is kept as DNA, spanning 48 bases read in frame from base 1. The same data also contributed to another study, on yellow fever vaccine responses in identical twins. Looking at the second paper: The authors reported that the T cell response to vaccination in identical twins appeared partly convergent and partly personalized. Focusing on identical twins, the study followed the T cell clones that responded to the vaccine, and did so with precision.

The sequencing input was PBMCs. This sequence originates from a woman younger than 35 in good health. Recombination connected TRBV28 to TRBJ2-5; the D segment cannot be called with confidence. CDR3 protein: CASSPPDQRRQETQYF. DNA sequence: TGTGCCAGCAGCCCTCCGGACCAAAGGAGACAAGAGACCCAGTACTTC.